These 20 T cell receptor beta chains were all obtained from the same sample, sequenced in a study of T cell changes during pregnancy in multiple sclerosis. Some clones are missing from TCRdb's copy, which holds only in-frame ones; the method was immunoSEQ multiplex PCR. Here the sample spans 45,000 to 50,000 clones, 85% to 95% being singletons. The source material was CD8+ T cells from peripheral blood mononuclear cells, sampled before pregnancy. These receptors all stem from a female donor with multiple sclerosis, enrolled in a pregnancy study.

The rearrangement joins TRBV7-9 to TRBJ1-1; weak D call: TRBD1 (6 bases). The CDR3 extends over 15 amino acids. V lost 5 bases to trimming and J lost 7 bases, with 20 bases between them. Germline V CDR1 and CDR2: SEHNR, FQNEAQ (reference sequence). For the CDR3, the DNA is TGTGCCAGCAGCCTTAATGAACTTATACAGGGTGAAGCTTTCTTT. Its protein product is CASSLNELIQGEAFF.

This clone is a singleton in its sample. The chain recombines TRBV7-2 with TRBJ2-7, with D possibly being TRBD2 (6 bases). The CDR3 length is 14 residues. V dropped 5 bases and J dropped 2 bases, with 13 bases sitting between them. CDR1 SGHTA and CDR2 FQGNSA come from the germline V gene. The CDR3 region has the DNA TGTGCCAGCAGCCCCCGGGACTGGACCTACGAGCAGTACTTC. Its translation: CASSPRDWTYEQYF.

The chain recombines TRBV7-9 with TRBJ2-2; D perhaps matches TRBD1 (6 bases). Germline-derived CDR1 and CDR2 are SEHNR and FQNEAQ (reference sequence). Between the trimmed V and J ends, which lost 1 base and 7 bases, there was a span of 10 bases. The CDR3 is 14 amino acids. CDR3 amino acids: CASSLVGADGELFF. The CDR3 nucleotides are TGTGCCAGCAGCTTAGTGGGGGCTGACGGGGAGCTGTTTTTT.

This clone was recorded once. The genes are TRBV27 and TRBJ2-1, with 10 bases that match TRBD2. CDR1 and CDR2 from the germline V gene are MNHEY and SMNVEV (reference sequence). This CDR3 is 15 amino acids long. V shed 4 bases, J shed 6 bases, and the junction held 6 bases outside the gene matches. Here the CDR3 reads CASSSTLAGVNEQFF. CDR3 DNA: TGTGCCAGCAGTTCGACCCTAGCGGGAGTCAATGAGCAGTTCTTC.

This clone was observed a handful of times. The gene calls are TRBV7-9 and TRBJ1-2; D unclear. V was shortened by 0 bases and J by 3 bases, with 8 bases between the two germline ends. Germline CDR1 is SEHNR and CDR2 is FQNEAQ (reference sequence). The CDR3 totals 14 residues. The CDR3 DNA reads TGTGCCAGCAGCTTAGCGGCGGAAGACTATGGCTACACCTTC. Translation gives CASSLAAEDYGYTF.

The rearrangement uses TRBV30 and TRBJ2-1, with 8 bases matching TRBD1. The CDR3 has 11 residues. Germline CDR1 reads GTSNPN; CDR2 reads SVGIG (reference sequence). The trim removed 1 base at V and 15 bases at J, leaving 5 bases unmatched. Here the CDR3 reads CAWSAQGVAFF. In nucleotides, the CDR3 is TGTGCCTGGAGTGCACAGGGGGTCGCGTTCTTC.

This clone showed up just once. The rearrangement joins TRBV27 to TRBJ1-1, with D tentatively TRBD1 (5 bases). This CDR3 is 15 amino acids long. The V gene lost 1 base and the J gene lost 3 bases, with 12 bases spanning the gap. CDR1 and CDR2 from the germline V gene are MNHEY and SMNVEV (reference sequence). CDR3 DNA: TGTGCCAGCAGTTTATGGTCCGGGGGAGACACTGAAGCTTTCTTT. Protein sequence: CASSLWSGGDTEAFF.

The chain links TRBV28 to TRBJ2-7, with D maybe TRBD2 (5 bases). V was trimmed by 3 bases and J by 1 base, leaving 10 bases between them. CDR3 length equals 14 residues. Germline V gives CDR1 MDHEN, CDR2 SYDVKM. In DNA form, the CDR3 reads TGTGCCAGCAGTTTTCTAGCTGGGTCCTACGAGCAGTACTTC. As protein: CASSFLAGSYEQYF.

The V and J genes are TRBV7-9 and TRBJ2-1; D perhaps matches TRBD2 (5 bases). Looked up from germline, CDR1 is SEHNR and CDR2 is FQNEAQ (reference sequence). The CDR3 sequence is 13 residues long. The germline V and J ends were trimmed by 3 bases and 10 bases, with 13 bases remaining between them. The CDR3 coding sequence is TGTGCCAGCAGCTTTCCTAGCCGGGTCGAGCAGTTCTTC. Its translation is CASSFPSRVEQFF.

The gene calls are TRBV9 and TRBJ2-3; TRBD1 matches 7 bases. Germline-derived CDR1 and CDR2 are SGDLS and YYNGEE. V dropped 0 bases and J dropped 2; count of bases not matched to a gene: 6. The CDR3 length is 16 residues. CDR3 sequence: CASSVAAGGLTDTQYF. DNA of the CDR3: TGTGCCAGCAGCGTAGCGGCAGGGGGTCTCACAGATACGCAGTATTTT.

The chain carries TRBV7-6 and TRBJ2-7, with 10 bases that match TRBD2. The CDR3 length is 15 residues. Trimming took 1 base from V and 1 from J; bases not matched to a gene: 1. Per the germline V gene, CDR1 is SGHVS and CDR2 is FNYEAQ. The CDR3: CASSLELAGSYEQYF. In DNA, the CDR3 is TGTGCCAGCAGCTTAGAACTAGCGGGATCCTACGAGCAGTACTTC.

V and J are TRBV27 and TRBJ1-5, with a tentative D call TRBD1 (5 bases). The CDR3 spans 13 residues. The V end was cut by 8 bases, the J end by 3 bases, with 11 bases between. The germline CDR1 and CDR2 sequences are MNHEY and SMNVEV (reference sequence). The CDR3 loop reads CASSGGDNQPQHF. The DNA for the CDR3 is TGTGCCAGCTCGGGGGGGGACAATCAGCCCCAGCATTTT.

V and J are TRBV5-4 and TRBJ2-6; 7 bases are shared with TRBD1. The V and J ends lost 0 bases and 0 bases, in that order; junction bases with no gene match: 3. The germline V gene encodes CDR1 SGHNT and CDR2 YYREEE (reference sequence). The CDR3 is 17 residues long. The CDR3 coding sequence is TGTGCCAGCAGCTTGGAGGGGGCCACCTCTGGGGCCAACGTCCTGACTTTC. Protein sequence: CASSLEGATSGANVLTF.

The chain employs TRBV14 and TRBJ1-4; 7 bases align to TRBD1. Losses at the gene ends were 5 bases for V and 0 bases for J; bases not matched to a gene: 6. Germline-derived CDR1 and CDR2 are SGHDN and FVKESK. This CDR3 has 16 residues. CDR3 in amino acids: CASSVRQGATNEKLFF. The CDR3 DNA sequence: TGTGCCAGCAGCGTACGACAGGGTGCAACTAATGAAAAACTGTTTTTT.

The rearrangement joins TRBV7-8 to TRBJ2-1; 14 bases are a match to TRBD2. The germline V gene has CDR1 SGHVS and CDR2 FQNEAQ. The CDR3 is made up of 18 amino acids. Trimming removed 0 bases from V and 8 bases from J; junction bases left unmatched: 9. The CDR3 is CASSLATGLAGAGDEQFF. CDR3 sequence (DNA): TGTGCCAGCAGCTTAGCTACGGGACTAGCGGGGGCAGGGGATGAGCAGTTCTTC.

CDR3 in DNA: TGTGCCAGCAGCGCCACCGGGACAGCTACGAATGAGCAGTTCTTC. Protein product: CASSATGTATNEQFF. The rearrangement uses TRBV7-6 and TRBJ2-1; 7 nucleotides line up with TRBD1. This CDR3 is built from 15 residues. Trimming at V came to 5 bases and at J to 7 bases, leaving 11 bases not matched to a gene. CDR1 is SGHVS, CDR2 FNYEAQ, per germline.

The V gene is TRBV29-1, the J gene TRBJ2-1, with D possibly TRBD2 on 6 matching bases. The CDR3 runs 15 residues. From germline, CDR1 is SQVTM and CDR2 ANQGSEA. Trimming stripped 1 base from V and 0 bases from J, with 10 bases between. The CDR3 DNA is TGCAGCGTTGAAGGCGTGGAGGGCTCCTACAATGAGCAGTTCTTC. This translates into CSVEGVEGSYNEQFF.

The chain joins TRBV15 to TRBJ2-5, with 7 bases fitting TRBD2. The CDR3 covers 12 residues. The germline V gene has CDR1 LNHNV and CDR2 YYDKDF (reference sequence). Unmatched junction bases numbered 0, after V lost 3 bases and J lost 5 bases. The CDR3 sequence: CATSRGGETQYF. For the CDR3, the DNA is TGTGCCACCAGCAGGGGGGGGGAGACCCAGTACTTC. Looking up the rest from reference TRBV15 and TRBJ2-5 gives the full variable domain: DAMVIQNPRYQVTQFGKPVTLSCSQTLNHNVMYWYQQKSSQAPKLLFHYYDKDFNNEADTPDNFQSRRPNTSFCFLDIRSPGLGDTAMYLCATSRGGETQYFGPGTRLLVL.

The chain couples TRBV25-1 to TRBJ2-1; 10 nucleotides agree with TRBD2. Germline CDR1 reads MGHDK; CDR2 reads SYGVNS. The CDR3 length is 16 residues. V gave up 1 base and J gave up 8 bases; unmatched junction bases: 8. CDR3 sequence (DNA): TGTGCCAGCAGTGAATTGGTGCTAGCGGGAGTTCATGAGCAGTTCTTC. Its translation: CASSELVLAGVHEQFF.

The chain recombines TRBV29-1 with TRBJ2-7, with D possibly matching TRBD1 (6 bases). The CDR3 is 12 residues long. The germline V gene encodes CDR1 SQVTM and CDR2 ANQGSEA. Trimming took off 4 bases at V and 2 bases at J, with 9 bases between the two ends. CDR3: CSVGDTTYEQYF. CDR3 DNA sequence: TGCAGCGTTGGGGACACTACCTACGAGCAGTACTTC.